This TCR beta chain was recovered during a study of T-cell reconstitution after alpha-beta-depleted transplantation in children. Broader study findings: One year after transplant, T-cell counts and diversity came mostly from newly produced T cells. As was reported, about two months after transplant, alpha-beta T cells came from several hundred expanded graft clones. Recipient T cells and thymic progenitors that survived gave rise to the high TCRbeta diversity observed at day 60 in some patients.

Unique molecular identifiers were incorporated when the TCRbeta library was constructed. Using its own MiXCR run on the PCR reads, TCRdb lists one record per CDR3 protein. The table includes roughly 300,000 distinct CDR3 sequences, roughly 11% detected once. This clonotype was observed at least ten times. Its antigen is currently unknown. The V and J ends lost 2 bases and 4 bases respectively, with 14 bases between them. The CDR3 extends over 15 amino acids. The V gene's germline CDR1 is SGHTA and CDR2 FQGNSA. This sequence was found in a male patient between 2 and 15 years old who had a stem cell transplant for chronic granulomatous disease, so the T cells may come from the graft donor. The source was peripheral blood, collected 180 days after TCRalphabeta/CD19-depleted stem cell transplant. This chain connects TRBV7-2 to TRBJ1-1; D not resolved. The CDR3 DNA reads TGTGCCAGCAGCTTATCCTCCGGTTTCGGCACTGAAGCTTTCTTT. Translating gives CASSLSSGFGTEAFF.